This T cell receptor beta chain was profiled in a study of shared clonotypes between healthy human individuals. The CDR3 is 13 amino acids. Germline V CDR1 and CDR2: GTSNPN, SVGIG (reference sequence). The ends were cut back, 3 bases at V and 3 bases at J, with 12 bases in the middle. The repertoire was sequenced with immunoSEQ multiplex PCR; TCRdb's copy has only in-frame clones and lacks some. This sample has some 2,500,000 clones; 85% to 95% occur once, and the top ten carry more than 0.35%. The J gene is TRBJ2-7, the V gene TRBV30, with D possibly TRBD1 on 6 matching bases. The sequencing input was naive CD4+ T cells from PBMCs. Subset meaning: CD45RA+ positively selected. The source is a man aged 18-30 years in good health. Some clones in this sample may be carry-over from other donors' samples. The CDR3 sequence: CAWSKTGRYEQYF. CDR3 nucleotides: TGTGCCTGGAGCAAAACAGGGCGCTACGAGCAGTACTTC.